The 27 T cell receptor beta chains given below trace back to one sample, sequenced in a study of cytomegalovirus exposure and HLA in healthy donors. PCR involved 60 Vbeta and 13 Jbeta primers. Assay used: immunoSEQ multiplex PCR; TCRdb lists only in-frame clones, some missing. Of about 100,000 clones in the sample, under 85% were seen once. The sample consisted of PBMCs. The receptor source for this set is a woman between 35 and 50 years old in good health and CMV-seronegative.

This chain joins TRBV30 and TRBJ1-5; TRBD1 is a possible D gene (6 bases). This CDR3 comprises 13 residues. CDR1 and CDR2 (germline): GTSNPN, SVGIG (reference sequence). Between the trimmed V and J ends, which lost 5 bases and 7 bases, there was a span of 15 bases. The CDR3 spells CAWQRGLDQPQHF. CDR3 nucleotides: TGTGCCTGGCAGAGGGGGTTGGACCAGCCCCAGCATTTT.

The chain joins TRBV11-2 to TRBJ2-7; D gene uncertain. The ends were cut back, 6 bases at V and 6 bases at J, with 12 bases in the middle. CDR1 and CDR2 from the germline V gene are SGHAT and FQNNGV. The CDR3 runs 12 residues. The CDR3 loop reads CASRLSGSEQYF. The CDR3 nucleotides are TGTGCCAGCAGGTTGTCCGGGTCCGAGCAGTACTTC.

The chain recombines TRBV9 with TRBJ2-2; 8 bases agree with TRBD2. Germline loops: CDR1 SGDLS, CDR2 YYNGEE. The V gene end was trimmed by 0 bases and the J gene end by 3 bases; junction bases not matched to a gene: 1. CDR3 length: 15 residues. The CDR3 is CASSVAGGDTGELFF. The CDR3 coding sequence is TGTGCCAGCAGCGTAGCGGGGGGGGACACCGGGGAGCTGTTTTTT.

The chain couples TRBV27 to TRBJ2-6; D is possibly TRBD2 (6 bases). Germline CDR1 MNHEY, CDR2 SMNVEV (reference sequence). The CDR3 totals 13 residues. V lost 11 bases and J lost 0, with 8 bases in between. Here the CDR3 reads CAVGSSGANVLTF. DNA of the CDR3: TGTGCCGTCGGGAGCTCTGGGGCCAACGTCCTGACTTTC.

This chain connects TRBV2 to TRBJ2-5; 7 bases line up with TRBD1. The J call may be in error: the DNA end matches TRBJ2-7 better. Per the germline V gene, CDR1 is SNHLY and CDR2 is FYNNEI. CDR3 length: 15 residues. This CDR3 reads CASSENHRGDLEQYF. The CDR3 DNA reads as TGTGCCAGCAGTGAGAACCACAGGGGAGATCTCGAGCAGTACTTC.

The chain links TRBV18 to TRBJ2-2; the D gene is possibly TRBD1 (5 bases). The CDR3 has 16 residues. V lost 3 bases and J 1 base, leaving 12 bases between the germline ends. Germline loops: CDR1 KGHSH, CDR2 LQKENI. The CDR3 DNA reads TGTGCCAGCTCACCTGAAGGGGATCTGAACACCGGGGAGCTGTTTTTT. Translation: CASSPEGDLNTGELFF.

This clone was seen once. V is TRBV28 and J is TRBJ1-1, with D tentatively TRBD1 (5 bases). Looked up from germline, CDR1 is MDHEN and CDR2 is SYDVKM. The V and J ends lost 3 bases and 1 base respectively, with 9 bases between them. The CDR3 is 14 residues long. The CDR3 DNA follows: TGTGCCAGCAGTTTGTTCACAGGGAACACTGAAGCTTTCTTT. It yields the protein CASSLFTGNTEAFF.

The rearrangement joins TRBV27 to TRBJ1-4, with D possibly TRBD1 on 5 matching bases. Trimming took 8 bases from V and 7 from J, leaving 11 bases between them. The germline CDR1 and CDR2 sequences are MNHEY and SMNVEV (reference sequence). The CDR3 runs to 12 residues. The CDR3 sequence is CASRGGFEKLFF. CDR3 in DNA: TGTGCCAGCCGGGGGGGATTTGAAAAACTGTTTTTT.

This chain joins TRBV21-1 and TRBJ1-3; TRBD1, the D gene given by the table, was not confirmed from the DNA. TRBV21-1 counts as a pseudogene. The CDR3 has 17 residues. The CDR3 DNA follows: TGTGCCAGCAGCAAGGTAGGCAGGGGGCTATTTGGAAACACCATATATTTT. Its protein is CASSKVGRGLFGNTIYF.

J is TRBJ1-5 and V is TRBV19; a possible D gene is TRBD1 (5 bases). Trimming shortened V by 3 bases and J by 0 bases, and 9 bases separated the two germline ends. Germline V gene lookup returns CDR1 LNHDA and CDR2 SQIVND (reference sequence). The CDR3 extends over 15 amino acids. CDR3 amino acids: CASSIPGDSNQPQHF. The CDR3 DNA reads TGTGCCAGTAGTATTCCGGGGGATAGCAATCAGCCCCAGCATTTT.

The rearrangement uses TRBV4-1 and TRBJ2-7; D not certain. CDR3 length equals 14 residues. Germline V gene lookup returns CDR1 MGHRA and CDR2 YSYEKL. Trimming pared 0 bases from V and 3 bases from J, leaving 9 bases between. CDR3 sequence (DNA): TGCGCCAGCAGCCAAGACCCAGGTAGCTACGAGCAGTACTTC. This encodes CASSQDPGSYEQYF.

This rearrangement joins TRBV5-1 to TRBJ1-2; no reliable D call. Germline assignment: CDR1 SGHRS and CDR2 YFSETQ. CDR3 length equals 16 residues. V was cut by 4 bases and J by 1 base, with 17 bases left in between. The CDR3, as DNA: TGCGCCAGCAGCCCGGAGGCGGCAGGCATTAACTATGGCTACACCTTC. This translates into CASSPEAAGINYGYTF.

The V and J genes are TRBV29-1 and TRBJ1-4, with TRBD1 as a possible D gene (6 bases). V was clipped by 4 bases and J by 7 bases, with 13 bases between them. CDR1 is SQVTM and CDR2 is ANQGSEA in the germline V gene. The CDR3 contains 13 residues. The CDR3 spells CSVVEQGPEKLFF. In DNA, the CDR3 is TGCAGCGTTGTAGAACAGGGCCCTGAAAAACTGTTTTTT.

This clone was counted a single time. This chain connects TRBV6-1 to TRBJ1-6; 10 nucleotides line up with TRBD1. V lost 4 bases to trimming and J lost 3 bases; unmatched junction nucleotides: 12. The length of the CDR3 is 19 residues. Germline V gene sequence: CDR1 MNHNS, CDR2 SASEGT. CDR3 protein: CASSASRGGQGIYNSPLHF. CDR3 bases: TGTGCCAGCAGTGCATCCCGGGGGGGACAGGGGATCTATAATTCACCCCTCCACTTT.

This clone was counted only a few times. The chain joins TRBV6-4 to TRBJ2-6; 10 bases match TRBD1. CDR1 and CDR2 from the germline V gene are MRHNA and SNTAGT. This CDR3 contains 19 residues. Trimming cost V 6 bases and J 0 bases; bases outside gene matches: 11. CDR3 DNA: TGTGCCAGCAGGGACCGGGACAGGGGTACCTACTCTGGGGCCAACGTCCTGACTTTC. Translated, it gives CASRDRDRGTYSGANVLTF.

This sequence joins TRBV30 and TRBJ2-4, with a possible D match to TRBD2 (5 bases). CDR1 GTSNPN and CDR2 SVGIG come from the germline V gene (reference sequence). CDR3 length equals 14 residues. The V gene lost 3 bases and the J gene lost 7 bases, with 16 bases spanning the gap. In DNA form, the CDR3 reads TGTGCCTGGAGGGGCGCGGGCAGTTCCAACATTCAGTACTTC. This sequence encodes CAWRGAGSSNIQYF.

The CDR3 region is CASRGAANYGYTF. DNA for the CDR3: TGTGCCAGCAGAGGGGCGGCGAATTACGGCTACACCTTC. The chain recombines TRBV6-5 with TRBJ1-2; TRBD1 is a possible D gene (5 bases). The CDR3 runs 13 residues. Germline CDR1 reads MNHEY; CDR2 reads SVGAGI. Trimming pared 6 bases from V and 8 bases from J, leaving 16 bases between.

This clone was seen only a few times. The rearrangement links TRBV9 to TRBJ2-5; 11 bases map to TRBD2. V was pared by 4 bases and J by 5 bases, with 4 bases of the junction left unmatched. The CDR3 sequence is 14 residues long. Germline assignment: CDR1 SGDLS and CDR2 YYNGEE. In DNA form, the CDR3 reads TGTGCCAGCAGCTCTAGCGGGAGGTGGGAGACCCAGTACTTC. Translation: CASSSSGRWETQYF.

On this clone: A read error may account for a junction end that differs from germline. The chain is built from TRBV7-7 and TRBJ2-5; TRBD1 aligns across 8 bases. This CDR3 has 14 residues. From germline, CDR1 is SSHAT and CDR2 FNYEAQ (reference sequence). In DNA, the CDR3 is TGTGCTAGCAGCCGCGACAGGGGTACAGAGACCCAGTACTTC. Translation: CASSRDRGTETQYF. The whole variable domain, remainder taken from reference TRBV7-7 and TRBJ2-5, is GAGVSQSPRYKVTKRGQDVTLRCDPISSHATLYWYQQALGQGPEFLTYFNYEAQPDKSGLPSDRFSAERPEGSISTLTIQRTEQRDSAMYRCASSRDRGTETQYFGPGTRLLVL.

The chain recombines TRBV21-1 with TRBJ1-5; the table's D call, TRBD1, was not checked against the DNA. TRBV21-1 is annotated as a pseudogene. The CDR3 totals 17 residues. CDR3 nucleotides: TGTGCCAGCAGCAGCCGGGGGACAGGGGAATACAATCAGCCCCAGCATTTT. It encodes CASSSRGTGEYNQPQHF.

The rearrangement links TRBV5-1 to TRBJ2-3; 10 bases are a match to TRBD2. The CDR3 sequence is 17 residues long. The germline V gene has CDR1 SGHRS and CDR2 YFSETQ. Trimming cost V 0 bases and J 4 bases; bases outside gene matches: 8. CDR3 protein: CASSLVASGRIADTQYF. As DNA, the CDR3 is TGCGCCAGCAGCTTGGTGGCTAGCGGGAGAATTGCAGATACGCAGTATTTT.

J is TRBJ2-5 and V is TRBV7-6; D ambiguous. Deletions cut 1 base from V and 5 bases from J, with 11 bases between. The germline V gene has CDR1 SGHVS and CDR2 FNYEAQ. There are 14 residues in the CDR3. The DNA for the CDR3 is TGTGCCAGCAGCTTAGTTCAGACTCGGGAGACCCAGTACTTC. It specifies CASSLVQTRETQYF.

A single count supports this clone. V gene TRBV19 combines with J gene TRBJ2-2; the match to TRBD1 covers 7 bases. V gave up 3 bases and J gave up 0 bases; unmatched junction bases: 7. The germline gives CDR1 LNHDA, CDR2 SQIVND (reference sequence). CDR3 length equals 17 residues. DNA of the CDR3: TGTGCCAGTAGTATCCTACCGGGACAGACGAACACCGGGGAGCTGTTTTTT. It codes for CASSILPGQTNTGELFF.

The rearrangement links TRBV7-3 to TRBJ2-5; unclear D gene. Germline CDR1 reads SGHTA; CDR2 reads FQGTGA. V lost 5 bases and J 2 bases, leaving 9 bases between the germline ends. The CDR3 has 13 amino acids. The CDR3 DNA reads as TGTGCCAGCAGCCGACTTGGGCAAGAGACCCAGTACTTC. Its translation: CASSRLGQETQYF.

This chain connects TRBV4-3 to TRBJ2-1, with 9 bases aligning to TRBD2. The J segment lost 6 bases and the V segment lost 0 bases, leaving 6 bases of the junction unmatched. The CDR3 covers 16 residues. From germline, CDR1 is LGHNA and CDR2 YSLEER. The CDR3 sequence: CASSQERGGRSNEQFF. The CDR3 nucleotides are TGCGCCAGCAGCCAAGAGCGGGGGGGCCGGAGCAATGAGCAGTTCTTC.

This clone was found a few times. Here the CDR3 reads CAISESYGQGWTDTQYF. The CDR3 bases are TGTGCCATCAGTGAGTCTTACGGACAGGGGTGGACAGATACGCAGTATTTT. The chain joins TRBV10-3 to TRBJ2-3; TRBD1 agrees at 9 bases. The CDR3 runs to 17 residues. V was clipped by 0 bases and J by 3 bases; unmatched bases: 7. Germline V gene data show CDR1 as ENHRY and CDR2 as SYGVKD.

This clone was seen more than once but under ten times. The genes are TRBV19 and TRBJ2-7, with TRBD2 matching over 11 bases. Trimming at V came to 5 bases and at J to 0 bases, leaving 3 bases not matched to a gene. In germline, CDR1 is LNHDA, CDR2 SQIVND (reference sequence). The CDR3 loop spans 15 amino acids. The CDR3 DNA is TGTGCCAGTAGTCGACTAGCGGGAAGCTCCTACGAGCAGTACTTC. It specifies CASSRLAGSSYEQYF.